This T cell receptor (beta chain) was identified during a study of T cells after posttransplantation cyclophosphamide (dated by TCRdb to the mid-2010s). In terms of the full investigation: T cell repertoire reconstitution was tracked by TRB sequencing after myeloablative bone marrow transplantation in which posttransplantation cyclophosphamide was used as GVHD prophylaxis. TRB sequencing was also done on up to about 3 additional blood samples from 2 to 5.2 years after transplant in 3 patients, and on pretransplant blood from 4 patients. Antigen receptor sequencing was done on samples from roughly 35 PTCy-treated patients and from 15 to 20 related bone marrow donors of those patients. Public TRB sequences were checked against a database of over 3,600 sequences associated with responses to pathogens, tumor antigens, self-antigens and alloantigens. Because TRA and TRB clonality were tightly correlated in several samples, subsequent TCR analyses were focused on TRB only. TRB sequencing was performed on blood from all 35 or so PTCy patients with 1-year posttransplant specimens. The paper as a whole reports these results and caveats: The TRB repertoires of T cells infiltrating skin or the GI tract showed only limited overlap with the TRB repertoires found in blood. Donor-recipient similarity was low at 1-2 months but rose over the first year, and later blood repertoires were often dominated by donor CD8+ memory clones. Across roughly 49 patients, TRB clonality was highly associated with recipient CMV seropositivity and CMV reactivation, and diversity in PTCy patients was similar to diversity in CNI/methotrexate controls.

For this clone: Its recognized antigen is unknown. Qualities for individual bases were not recorded, and no much larger clone is one base off.

Genomic DNA was used for TRB sequencing, which was performed with the immunoSEQ assay at survey resolution or with the hsTCRB kit. Concerning the study's data processing: The immunoSEQ software handled the initial read processing, while the LymphoSeq R package was used for the repertoire analyses. Clonality was computed as 1 minus normalized Shannon entropy, and a Gini coefficient was also calculated for each TRB dataset. To infer phenotypes in unsorted samples, TRB sequences from sorted subsets of the recipient or donor were mapped onto unsorted samples from the same recipient. In its TCRdb copy, this immuneACCESS table keeps in-frame sequences only and misses some clones. Where compared with another copy, unresolved V genes explain less than half of these, and the others have no known cause. D and trimming come from the DNA, and the V and J calls and clone size come from that table. This sample comprises some 45,000 clones, less than 95% of them detected only once. Jointly, the top ten make up 2% to 3% of the sample.

The treatment or condition label of this sample denotes: high-dose cyclophosphamide on days +3 and +4 as single-agent GVHD prophylaxis. Busulfan and fludarabine conditioning, a related or unrelated marrow graft, and cyclophosphamide on days +3 and +4 were given to PTCy patients. The PTCy-treated patients were enrolled in a prospective multi-institutional clinical trial. Peripheral blood and bone marrow mononuclear cells were isolated by Ficoll-Hypaque density centrifugation and cryopreserved. V trim: 5 bases; J trim: 6 bases; unmatched bases: 9. The germline V gene (reference sequence) gives CDR1 as LNHNV and CDR2 as YYDKDF. Its CDR3 holds 14 amino acids, cysteine through phenylalanine. Only the CDR3 portion is preserved as DNA: 42 bases, with reading frame beginning at the first base.

The chain uses TRBV15 and TRBJ2-7, with TRBD1 matching 8 junction bases. The TCR sequence derives from a male patient aged 60 to 75 who received an allogeneic stem cell transplant from a related donor and was CMV-positive. Because of the transplant, the T cells may be the graft donor's rather than the patient's own. This specimen consisted of PBMCs, obtained less than 70 days after allogeneic stem cell transplant with posttransplant cyclophosphamide. CDR3 loop: CATSSRTGPAEQYF. DNA sequence: TGTGCCACCAGCTCAAGGACAGGGCCGGCCGAGCAGTACTTC.